This T cell receptor (beta chain) was retrieved from a study of T cell changes during pregnancy in multiple sclerosis. This table comes from immunoSEQ multiplex PCR, and its TCRdb copy is limited to in-frame clones, with some not included. The sample records tens of thousands of clones, over 75% being singletons. CDR1 is SGHNT and CDR2 is YYREEE in the germline V gene (reference sequence). J was trimmed by 10 bases and V by 3 bases; bases with no gene match: 10. CDR3 length equals 14 residues. The chain couples TRBV5-4 to TRBJ2-7; 10 nucleotides align to TRBD1. The sample was CD4+ T cells from peripheral blood mononuclear cells, taken in the third trimester of pregnancy. This sequence was found in a female donor in good health, enrolled as a control in a pregnancy study. CDR3 sequence reads: CASSSRDRGVGQYF. In DNA, the CDR3 is TGTGCCAGCAGCTCCCGGGACAGGGGAGTGGGCCAGTACTTC.